This T cell receptor beta chain was sequenced in a study of T cell repertoires in cytomegalovirus infection. Overall study: HLA-B-restricted CMV epitopes that are well studied were used alongside recently identified HLA-C-restricted ones. Indications came from public TCR beta signatures; they pointed to CMV infection and to a matching HLA type.

TCRdb re-called the reads through MiXCR, storing one row per CDR3 protein. The sample holds hundreds of thousands of distinct CDR3 sequences, roughly 43% seen once. A few counts support this clonotype. Its antigen is as yet unknown. Study-wide findings and caveats: CMV carriers having the relevant HLA were flagged by cumulative public TCR beta family frequency. The study found HLA-C-restricted CMV-specific TCR beta clonotypes dominating the ex vivo response.

The clonotype originates from a human donor in good health (CMV status not recorded). Some clones in this sample may be carry-over from other donors' samples. Sequences were derived from cultured PBMCs, sampled from culture after CMV antigen stimulation.

In nucleotides, the CDR3 is TGTGCCAGCAGCTTACAGGCTCTCAGGGAGACCCAGTACTTC. This codes for CASSLQALRETQYF. V and J are TRBV7-2 and TRBJ2-5; D remains ambiguous. Deletions cut 2 bases from V and 5 bases from J, with 12 bases between. This CDR3 spans 14 amino acids. The V gene's germline CDR1 is SGHTA and CDR2 FQGNSA. The full variable domain, its missing parts supplied by reference TRBV7-2 and TRBJ2-5, is GAGVSQSPSNKVTEKGKDVELRCDPISGHTALYWYRQSLGQGLEFLIYFQGNSAPDKSGLPSDRFSAERTGGSVSTLTIQRTQQEDSAVYLCASSLQALRETQYFGPGTRLLVL.